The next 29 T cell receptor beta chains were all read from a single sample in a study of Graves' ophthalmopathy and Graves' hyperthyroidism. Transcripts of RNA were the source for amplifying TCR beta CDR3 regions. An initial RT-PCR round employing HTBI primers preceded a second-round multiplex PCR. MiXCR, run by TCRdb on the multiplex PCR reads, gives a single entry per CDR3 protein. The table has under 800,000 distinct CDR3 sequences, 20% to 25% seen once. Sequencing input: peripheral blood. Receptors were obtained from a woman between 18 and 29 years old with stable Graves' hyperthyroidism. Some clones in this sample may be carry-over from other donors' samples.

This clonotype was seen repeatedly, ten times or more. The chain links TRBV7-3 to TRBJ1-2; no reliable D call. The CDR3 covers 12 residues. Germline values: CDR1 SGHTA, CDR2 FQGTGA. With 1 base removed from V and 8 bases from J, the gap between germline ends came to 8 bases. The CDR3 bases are TGTGCCAGCAGCTTAATTGGGGTCGGCTACACCTTC. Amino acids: CASSLIGVGYTF.

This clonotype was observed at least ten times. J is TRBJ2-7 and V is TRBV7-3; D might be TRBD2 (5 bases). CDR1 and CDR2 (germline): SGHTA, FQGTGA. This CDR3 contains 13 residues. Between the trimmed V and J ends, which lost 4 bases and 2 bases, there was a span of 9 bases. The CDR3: CASSWGAAYEQYF. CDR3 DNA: TGTGCCAGCAGCTGGGGAGCCGCCTACGAGCAGTACTTC. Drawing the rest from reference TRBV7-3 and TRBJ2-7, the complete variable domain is GAGVSQTPSNKVTEKGKYVELRCDPISGHTALYWYRQSLGQGPEFLIYFQGTGAADDSGLPNDRFFAVRPEGSVSTLKIQRTERGDSAVYLCASSWGAAYEQYFGPGTRLTVT.

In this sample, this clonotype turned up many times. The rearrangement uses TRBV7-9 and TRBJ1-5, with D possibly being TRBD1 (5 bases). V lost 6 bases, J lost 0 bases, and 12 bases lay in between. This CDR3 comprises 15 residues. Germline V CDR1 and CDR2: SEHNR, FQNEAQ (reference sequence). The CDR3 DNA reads TGTGCCAGCAGTCCGGACACCTATAGCAATCAGCCCCAGCATTTT. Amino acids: CASSPDTYSNQPQHF.

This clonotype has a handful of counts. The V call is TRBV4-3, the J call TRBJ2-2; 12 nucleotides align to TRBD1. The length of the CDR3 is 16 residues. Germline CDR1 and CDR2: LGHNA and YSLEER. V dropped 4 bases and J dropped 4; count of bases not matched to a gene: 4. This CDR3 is CASSPGTGGITGELFF. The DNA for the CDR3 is TGCGCCAGCAGCCCCGGGACAGGGGGCATCACCGGGGAGCTGTTTTTT.

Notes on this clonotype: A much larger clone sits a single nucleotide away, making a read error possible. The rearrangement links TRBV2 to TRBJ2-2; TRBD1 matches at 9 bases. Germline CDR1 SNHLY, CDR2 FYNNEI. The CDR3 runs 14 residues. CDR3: CVSGKGQGSGELFF. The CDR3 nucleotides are TGTGTCAGCGGCAAGGGACAGGGTTCCGGGGAGCTGTTTTTT.

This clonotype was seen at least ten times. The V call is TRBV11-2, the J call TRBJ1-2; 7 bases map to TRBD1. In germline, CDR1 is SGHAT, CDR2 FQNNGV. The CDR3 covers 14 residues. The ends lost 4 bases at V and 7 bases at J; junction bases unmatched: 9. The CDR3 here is CASSSPRQGGGYTF. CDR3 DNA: TGTGCCAGCAGCTCACCCCGACAGGGTGGTGGCTACACCTTC.

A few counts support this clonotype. CDR3 nucleotide sequence: TGTGCCAGTGGGACAGGGTTGTCCTATGGCTACACCTTC. Amino acid sequence: CASGTGLSYGYTF. The chain is built from TRBV19 and TRBJ1-2; the match to TRBD1 covers 9 bases. The CDR3 runs 13 residues. Germline V gene data show CDR1 as LNHDA and CDR2 as SQIVND (reference sequence). The J segment lost 4 bases and the V segment lost 8 bases, leaving 5 bases of the junction unmatched.

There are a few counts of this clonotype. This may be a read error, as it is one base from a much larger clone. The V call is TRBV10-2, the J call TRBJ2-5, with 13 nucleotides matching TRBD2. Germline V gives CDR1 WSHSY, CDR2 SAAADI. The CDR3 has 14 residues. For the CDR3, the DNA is TGCGCCAGTTCGGGACTAGCGGGAACCCTGACCAAGTACTTC. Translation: CASSGLAGTLTKYF.

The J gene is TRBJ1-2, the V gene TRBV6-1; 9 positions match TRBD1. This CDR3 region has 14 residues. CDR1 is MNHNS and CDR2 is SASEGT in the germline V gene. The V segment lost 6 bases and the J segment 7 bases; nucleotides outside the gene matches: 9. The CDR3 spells CASRPGQGPRGYTF. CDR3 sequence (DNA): TGTGCCAGCAGACCGGGACAGGGCCCTCGTGGCTACACCTTC.

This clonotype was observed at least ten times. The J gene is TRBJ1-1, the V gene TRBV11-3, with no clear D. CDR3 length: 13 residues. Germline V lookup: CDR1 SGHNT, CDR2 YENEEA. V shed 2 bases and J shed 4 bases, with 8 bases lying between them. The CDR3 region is CASSLTEGTEAFF. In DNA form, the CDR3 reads TGTGCCAGCAGCTTAACAGAGGGCACTGAAGCTTTCTTT.

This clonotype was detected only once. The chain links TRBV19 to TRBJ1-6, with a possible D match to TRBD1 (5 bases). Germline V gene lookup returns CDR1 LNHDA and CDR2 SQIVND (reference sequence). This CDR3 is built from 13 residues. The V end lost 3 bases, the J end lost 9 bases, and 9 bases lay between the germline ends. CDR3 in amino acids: CASSMQGRSPLHF. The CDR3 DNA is TGTGCCAGTAGTATGCAGGGACGTTCACCCCTCCACTTT. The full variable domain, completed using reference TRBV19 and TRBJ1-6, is DGGITQSPKYLFRKEGQNVTLSCEQNLNHDAMYWYRQDPGQGLRLIYYSQIVNDFQKGDIAEGYSVSREKKESFPLTVTSAQKNPTAFYLCASSMQGRSPLHFGNGTRLTVT.

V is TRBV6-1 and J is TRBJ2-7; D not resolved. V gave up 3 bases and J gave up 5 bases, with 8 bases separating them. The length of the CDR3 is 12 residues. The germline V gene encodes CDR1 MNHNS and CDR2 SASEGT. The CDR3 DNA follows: TGTGCCAGCAGTGAGGGGTATAACGAGCAGTACTTC. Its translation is CASSEGYNEQYF.

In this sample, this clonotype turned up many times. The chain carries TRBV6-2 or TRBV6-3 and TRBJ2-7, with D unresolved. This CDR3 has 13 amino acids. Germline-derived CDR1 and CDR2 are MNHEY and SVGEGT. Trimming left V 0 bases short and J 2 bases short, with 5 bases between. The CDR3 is CASSYSGPYEQYF. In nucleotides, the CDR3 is TGTGCCAGCAGTTACTCCGGACCCTACGAGCAGTACTTC.

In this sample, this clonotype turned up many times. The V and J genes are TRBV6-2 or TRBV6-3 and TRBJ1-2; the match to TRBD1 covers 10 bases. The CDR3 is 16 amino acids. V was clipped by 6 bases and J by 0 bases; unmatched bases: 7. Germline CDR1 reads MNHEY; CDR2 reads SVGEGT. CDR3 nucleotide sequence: TGTGCCAGCAGACGGACAGGGGGTTCCTCTAACTATGGCTACACCTTC. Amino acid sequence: CASRRTGGSSNYGYTF.

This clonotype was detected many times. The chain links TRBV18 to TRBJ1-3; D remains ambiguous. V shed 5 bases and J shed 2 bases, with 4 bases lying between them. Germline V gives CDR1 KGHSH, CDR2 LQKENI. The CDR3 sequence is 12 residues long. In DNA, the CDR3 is TGTGCCAGCTCAACGCCTGGAAACACCATATATTTT. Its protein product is CASSTPGNTIYF.

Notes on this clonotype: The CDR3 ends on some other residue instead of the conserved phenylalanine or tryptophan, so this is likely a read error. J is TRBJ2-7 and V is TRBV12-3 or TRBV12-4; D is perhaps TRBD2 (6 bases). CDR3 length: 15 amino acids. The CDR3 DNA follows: TGTGCCAGCAGCCCCCTTGGGGCGGAGGGCTACGGGCAGTACTCC. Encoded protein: CASSPLGAEGYGQYS.

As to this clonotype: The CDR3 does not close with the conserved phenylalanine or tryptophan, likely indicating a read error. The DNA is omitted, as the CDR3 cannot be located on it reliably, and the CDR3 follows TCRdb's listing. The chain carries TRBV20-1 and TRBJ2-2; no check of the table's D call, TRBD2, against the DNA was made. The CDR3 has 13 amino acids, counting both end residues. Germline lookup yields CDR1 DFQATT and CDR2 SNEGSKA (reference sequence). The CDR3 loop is CSARVGTTGELLY.

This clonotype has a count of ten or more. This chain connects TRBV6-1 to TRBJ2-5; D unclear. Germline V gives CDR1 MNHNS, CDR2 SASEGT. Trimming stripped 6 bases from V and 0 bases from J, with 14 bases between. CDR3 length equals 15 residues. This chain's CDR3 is CASSVDGPYQETQYF. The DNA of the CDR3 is TGTGCCAGCAGCGTGGACGGACCGTACCAAGAGACCCAGTACTTC.

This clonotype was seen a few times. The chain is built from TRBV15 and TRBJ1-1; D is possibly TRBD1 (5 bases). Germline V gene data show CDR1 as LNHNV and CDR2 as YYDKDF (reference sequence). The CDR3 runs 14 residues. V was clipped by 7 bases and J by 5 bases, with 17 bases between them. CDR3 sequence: CATNSGKLETEAFF. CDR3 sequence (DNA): TGTGCCACCAACTCAGGGAAGTTAGAGACTGAAGCTTTCTTT. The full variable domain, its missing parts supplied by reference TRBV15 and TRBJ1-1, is DAMVIQNPRYQVTQFGKPVTLSCSQTLNHNVMYWYQQKSSQAPKLLFHYYDKDFNNEADTPDNFQSRRPNTSFCFLDIRSPGLGDTAMYLCATNSGKLETEAFFGQGTRLTVV.

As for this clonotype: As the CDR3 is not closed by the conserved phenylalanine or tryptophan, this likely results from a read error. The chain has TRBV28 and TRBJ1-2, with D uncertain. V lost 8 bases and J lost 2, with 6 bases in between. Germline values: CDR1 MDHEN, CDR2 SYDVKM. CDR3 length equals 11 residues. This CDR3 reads CASRNNYGYTL. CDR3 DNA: TGTGCCAGCCGAAACAACTATGGCTACACCCTC.

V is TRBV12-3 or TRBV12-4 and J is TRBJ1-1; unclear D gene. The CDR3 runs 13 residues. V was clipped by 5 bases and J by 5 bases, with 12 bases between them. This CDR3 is CASSVGWGTEAFF. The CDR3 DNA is TGTGCCAGCAGTGTGGGATGGGGAACTGAAGCTTTCTTT.

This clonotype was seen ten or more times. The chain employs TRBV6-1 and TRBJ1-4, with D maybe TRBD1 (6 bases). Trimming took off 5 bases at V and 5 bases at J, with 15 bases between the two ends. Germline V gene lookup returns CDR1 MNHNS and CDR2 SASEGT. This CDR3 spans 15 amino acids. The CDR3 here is CASSTGRDNNEKLFF. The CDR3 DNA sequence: TGTGCCAGCAGTACCGGTCGGGACAACAATGAAAAACTGTTTTTT.

CDR3 protein: CASRLTGANTEAFF. CDR3 sequence (DNA): TGTGCCAGCAGACTTACGGGGGCGAACACTGAAGCTTTCTTT. The V call is TRBV27, the J call TRBJ1-1, with a tentative D call TRBD1 (6 bases). Germline CDR1 reads MNHEY; CDR2 reads SMNVEV (reference sequence). The CDR3 runs 14 residues. Trimming took off 6 bases at V and 1 base at J, with 12 bases between the two ends.

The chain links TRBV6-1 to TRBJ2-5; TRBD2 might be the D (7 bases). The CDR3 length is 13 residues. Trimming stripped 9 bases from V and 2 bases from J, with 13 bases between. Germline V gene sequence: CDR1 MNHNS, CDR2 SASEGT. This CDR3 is CASGGAVQETQYF. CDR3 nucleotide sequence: TGTGCCAGTGGGGGGGCGGTTCAAGAGACCCAGTACTTC.

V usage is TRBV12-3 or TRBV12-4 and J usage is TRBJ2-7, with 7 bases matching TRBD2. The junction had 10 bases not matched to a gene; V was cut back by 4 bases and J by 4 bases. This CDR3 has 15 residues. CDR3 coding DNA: TGTGCCAGCAGTTCCCTCGGGGAGGGGTCTTACGAGCAGTACTTC. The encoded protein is CASSSLGEGSYEQYF.

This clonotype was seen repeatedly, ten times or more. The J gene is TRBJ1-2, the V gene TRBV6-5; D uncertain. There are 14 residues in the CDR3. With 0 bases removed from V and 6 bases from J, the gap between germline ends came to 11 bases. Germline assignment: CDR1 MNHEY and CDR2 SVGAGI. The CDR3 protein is CASSYSLGLNGYTF. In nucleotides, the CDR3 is TGTGCCAGCAGTTACTCGCTAGGGTTGAATGGCTACACCTTC.

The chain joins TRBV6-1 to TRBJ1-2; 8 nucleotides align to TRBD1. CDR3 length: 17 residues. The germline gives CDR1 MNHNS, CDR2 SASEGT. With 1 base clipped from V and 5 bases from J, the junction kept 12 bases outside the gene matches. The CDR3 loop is CASSEGQGPPSWYGYTF. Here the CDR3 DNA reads TGTGCCAGCAGTGAAGGACAGGGGCCACCCTCTTGGTATGGCTACACCTTC.

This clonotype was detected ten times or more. This CDR3 is CASSEALLGELFF. CDR3 coding DNA: TGTGCCAGCAGTGAAGCACTTCTGGGGGAGCTGTTTTTT. This rearrangement joins TRBV2 to TRBJ2-2; the D is unclear. V was shortened by 0 bases and J by 8 bases, with 7 bases between the two germline ends. The germline CDR1 and CDR2 sequences are SNHLY and FYNNEI. This CDR3 spans 13 amino acids.

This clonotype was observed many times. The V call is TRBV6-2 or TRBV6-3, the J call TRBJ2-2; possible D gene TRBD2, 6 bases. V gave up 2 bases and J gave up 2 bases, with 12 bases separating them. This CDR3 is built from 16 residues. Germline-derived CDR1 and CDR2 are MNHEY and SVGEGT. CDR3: CASSYRAGRNTGELFF. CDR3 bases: TGTGCCAGCAGTTACCGAGCGGGCAGAAACACCGGGGAGCTGTTTTTT.